A selection of T cell receptor beta chains follows, all from one sample in a study of shared clonotypes between healthy human individuals. Data came from immunoSEQ multiplex PCR; TCRdb stores just in-frame clones and leaves some out. This sample carries over 2 million clones, approximately 94% of them seen once, and the ten largest clones take around 1.1%. The material sequenced was naive CD8+ T cells sorted from blood. These receptors originate from a young man in good health. Both conserved end residues are part of each CDR3. A D gene is named only where the DNA matches it firmly. A row's size may be missing; if present it is once, few, many or a size class.

j_call: TRBJ1-1
d_call: .
clone_size: .
v_call: TRBV11-2
cdr3_aa: CASSYQTTGLEQGNTEAFF
cdr3_nt: TGTGCCAGCAGCTATCAGACTACGGGCCTTGAACAGGGGAACACTGAAGCTTTCTTT

j_call: TRBJ2-7
d_call: .
clone_size: .
v_call: TRBV11-2
cdr3_aa: CASSLLPGDYEQYF
cdr3_nt: TGTGCCAGCAGCTTGTTGCCAGGGGACTACGAGCAGTACTTC

j_call: TRBJ1-1
d_call: .
clone_size: .
v_call: TRBV7-6
cdr3_aa: CASSLSLNTEAFF
cdr3_nt: TGTGCCAGCAGCTTGTCTTTGAACACTGAAGCTTTCTTT

j_call: TRBJ2-7
d_call: TRBD2
clone_size: .
v_call: TRBV9
cdr3_aa: CASSVEAGAYEQYF
cdr3_nt: TGTGCCAGCAGCGTAGAGGCGGGGGCCTACGAGCAGTACTTC

j_call: TRBJ2-7
d_call: .
clone_size: .
v_call: TRBV19
cdr3_aa: CASTTTGSPIYEQYF
cdr3_nt: TGTGCCAGTACCACTACAGGTTCCCCGATCTACGAGCAGTACTTC

j_call: TRBJ1-4
d_call: .
clone_size: .
v_call: TRBV28
cdr3_aa: CASSLSGGPTNEKLFF
cdr3_nt: TGTGCCAGCAGTTTATCCGGTGGGCCAACTAATGAAAAACTGTTTTTT

j_call: TRBJ2-1
d_call: TRBD2
clone_size: .
v_call: TRBV2
cdr3_aa: CASSEMLAGTNEQFF
cdr3_nt: TGTGCCAGCAGTGAAATGCTAGCGGGGACAAATGAGCAGTTCTTC

j_call: TRBJ1-6
d_call: .
clone_size: .
v_call: TRBV2
cdr3_aa: CASSTSQGPENSPLHF
cdr3_nt: TGTGCCAGCAGTACCTCCCAGGGGCCGGAAAATTCACCCCTCCACTTT

j_call: TRBJ2-1
d_call: TRBD2
clone_size: once
v_call: TRBV27
cdr3_aa: CASSFELAQYNEQFF
cdr3_nt: TGTGCCAGCAGTTTCGAACTAGCGCAATACAATGAGCAGTTCTTC

j_call: TRBJ2-1
d_call: .
clone_size: .
v_call: TRBV5-6
cdr3_aa: CASSFGGGEQFF
cdr3_nt: TGTGCCAGCAGCTTTGGGGGCGGTGAGCAGTTCTTC

j_call: TRBJ1-1
d_call: .
clone_size: .
v_call: TRBV27
cdr3_aa: CASSPLRGYTEAFF
cdr3_nt: TGTGCCAGCAGTCCCTTAAGGGGCTACACTGAAGCTTTCTTT

j_call: TRBJ2-5
d_call: .
clone_size: .
v_call: TRBV5-6
cdr3_aa: CASSLVGPLLGRETQYF
cdr3_nt: TGTGCCAGCAGCTTGGTTGGGCCCCTTCTAGGTCGCGAGACCCAGTACTTC

j_call: TRBJ2-7
d_call: TRBD2
clone_size: .
v_call: TRBV2
cdr3_aa: CASSILGVAGAEQYF
cdr3_nt: TGTGCCAGCAGTATCCTGGGGGTAGCGGGAGCCGAGCAGTACTTC

j_call: TRBJ2-7
d_call: .
clone_size: .
v_call: TRBV25-1
cdr3_aa: CASSEPPSYEQYF
cdr3_nt: TGTGCCAGCAGTGAGCCGCCGAGCTACGAGCAGTACTTC

j_call: TRBJ1-1
d_call: .
clone_size: .
v_call: TRBV10-1
cdr3_aa: CASVRVKRMANTEAFF
cdr3_nt: TGCGCCAGCGTCAGGGTCAAAAGAATGGCGAACACTGAAGCTTTCTTT

j_call: TRBJ1-2
d_call: .
clone_size: .
v_call: TRBV6-1
cdr3_aa: CASMGWGGQNYGYTF
cdr3_nt: TGTGCCAGCATGGGATGGGGGGGGCAAAACTATGGCTACACCTTC

j_call: TRBJ1-2
d_call: TRBD1
clone_size: once
v_call: TRBV5-5
cdr3_aa: CASSLRGQGSYGYTF
cdr3_nt: TGTGCCAGCAGCTTGCGGGGACAGGGTTCTTATGGCTACACCTTC

j_call: TRBJ2-7
d_call: TRBD1
clone_size: .
v_call: TRBV6-5
cdr3_aa: CASSYSGQEYSYEQYF
cdr3_nt: TGTGCCAGCAGTTACTCGGGACAGGAATACTCCTACGAGCAGTACTTC

j_call: TRBJ2-7
d_call: .
clone_size: .
v_call: TRBV18
cdr3_aa: CASSPPTGTYEQYF
cdr3_nt: TGTGCCAGCTCACCTCCGACCGGGACATACGAGCAGTACTTC

j_call: TRBJ2-1
d_call: TRBD2
clone_size: once
v_call: TRBV5-4
cdr3_aa: CASSPGLVAEQFF
cdr3_nt: TGTGCCAGCAGCCCAGGACTAGTAGCCGAGCAGTTCTTC

j_call: TRBJ1-4
d_call: .
clone_size: .
v_call: TRBV25-1
cdr3_aa: CASSEFWGEKLFF
cdr3_nt: TGTGCCAGCAGTGAATTTTGGGGAGAAAAACTGTTTTTT

j_call: TRBJ2-2
d_call: TRBD1
clone_size: .
v_call: TRBV11-2
cdr3_aa: CASSHPHRGGQGGDGELFF
cdr3_nt: TGTGCCAGCAGCCACCCCCACCGTGGGGGACAGGGGGGCGACGGGGAGCTGTTTTTT

j_call: TRBJ1-1
d_call: .
clone_size: .
v_call: TRBV4-3
cdr3_aa: CASSQDKSSAEAFF
cdr3_nt: TGCGCCAGCAGCCAAGATAAGAGCTCCGCTGAAGCTTTCTTT

j_call: TRBJ2-4
d_call: TRBD2
clone_size: .
v_call: TRBV15
cdr3_aa: CATSRAGGENIQYF
cdr3_nt: TGTGCCACCAGCAGAGCGGGGGGGGAAAACATTCAGTACTTC

j_call: TRBJ1-2
d_call: .
clone_size: .
v_call: TRBV11-1
cdr3_aa: CASSELREAAYGYTF
cdr3_nt: TGTGCCAGCAGCGAACTTAGGGAGGCGGCCTATGGCTACACCTTC

j_call: TRBJ2-1
d_call: TRBD2
clone_size: .
v_call: TRBV15
cdr3_aa: CATSGTSGGAYNEQFF
cdr3_nt: TGTGCCACCAGCGGTACTAGCGGGGGGGCCTACAATGAGCAGTTCTTC

j_call: TRBJ2-3
d_call: TRBD2
clone_size: .
v_call: TRBV5-4
cdr3_aa: CASNLAGGVDTQYF
cdr3_nt: TGTGCCAGCAACTTAGCGGGGGGGGTTGATACGCAGTATTTT

j_call: TRBJ1-2
d_call: .
clone_size: .
v_call: TRBV28
cdr3_aa: CASSVNPHRDPPYNYGYTF
cdr3_nt: TGTGCCAGCAGTGTAAACCCTCACCGGGATCCTCCTTATAACTATGGCTACACCTTC

j_call: TRBJ1-5
d_call: .
clone_size: .
v_call: TRBV30
cdr3_aa: CAWSLDSSNQPQHF
cdr3_nt: TGTGCCTGGAGCCTGGACAGTAGCAATCAGCCCCAGCATTTT

j_call: TRBJ2-1
d_call: TRBD2
clone_size: .
v_call: TRBV27
cdr3_aa: CASRLAGVGSEQFF
cdr3_nt: TGTGCCAGCAGATTAGCGGGAGTGGGGAGTGAGCAGTTCTTC

j_call: TRBJ1-6
d_call: .
clone_size: .
v_call: TRBV11-2
cdr3_aa: CASSLGSSYNSPLHF
cdr3_nt: TGTGCCAGCAGCTTAGGGAGCTCCTATAATTCACCCCTCCACTTT